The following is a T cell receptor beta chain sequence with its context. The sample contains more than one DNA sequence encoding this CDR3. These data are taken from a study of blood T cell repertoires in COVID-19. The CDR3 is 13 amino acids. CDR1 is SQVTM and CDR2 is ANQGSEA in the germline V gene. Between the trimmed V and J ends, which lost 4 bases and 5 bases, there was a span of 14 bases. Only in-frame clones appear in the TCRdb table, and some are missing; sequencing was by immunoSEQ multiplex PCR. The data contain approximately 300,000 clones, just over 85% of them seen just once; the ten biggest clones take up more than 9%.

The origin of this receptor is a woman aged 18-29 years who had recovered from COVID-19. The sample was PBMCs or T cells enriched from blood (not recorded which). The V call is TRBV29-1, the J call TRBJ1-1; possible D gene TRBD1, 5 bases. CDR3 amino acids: CSVVWGRATEAFF. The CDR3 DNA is TGCAGCGTTGTTTGGGGCAGGGCGACTGAAGCTTTCTTT.